The entry below gives a single TCR beta chain sequence along with its context. Its matching antigen is unknown. Following culture for ten to eleven days, CD4+ T cells were isolated. Confirmation by PCR established that the person had SARS-CoV-2 infection between March and December 2020. Half-medium replacement with IL-2 medium occurred on days 3 and 7. The data are from a study of vaccination effects on CD4 cells after COVID-19. Study as a whole: After about 2 million PBMC were placed in each well, they were cultured with 10 IU/ml IL-2 and roughly 10 ug/ml peptides.

Generated by immunoSEQ multiplex PCR, the TCRdb table keeps only in-frame clones and is missing some. This sample yields some 50,000 clones, of which 74% are seen a single time; roughly 7.8% belongs to the top ten. V was pared by 4 bases and J by 5 bases, with 11 bases between. Germline lookup yields CDR1 LGHDT and CDR2 YNNKEL (reference sequence). The CDR3 has 13 amino acids. The sequencing used CD4+ T cells from PBMCs cultured without peptide, collected before COVID-19 vaccination. The chain is built from TRBV3-1 (or the pseudogene TRBV3-2) and TRBJ2-5; the D is unclear. The sequence was collected from a human donor who had a prior SARS-CoV-2 infection. CDR3 sequence (DNA): TGTGCCAGCAGCCCTGTCGGGTTTGAGACCCAGTACTTC. Amino acids: CASSPVGFETQYF.